The sequence of this TCR beta chain was determined in a study of blood T cells in healthy people across ages. Broader study findings: Donor CMV status, an unknown factor, possibly confounded changes in expanded clonotypes.

About this clonotype: Antigen unknown.

Looked up from germline, CDR1 is SGHTA and CDR2 is FQGNSA. The CDR3 spans 16 residues. V shed 4 bases, J shed 0 bases, and the junction held 3 bases outside the gene matches. The use of a sample-barcoded 5' primer and a J-beta primer mix characterized a second PCR of roughly 7 to 12 cycles. TCRdb processed the 5' RACE reads anew with MiXCR; each CDR3 protein has one entry. The sample has about 680,000 distinct CDR3 sequences, roughly 49% seen once. Specimen: blood. This receptor was taken from a woman aged 60-75 years in good health. The V and J genes are TRBV7-2 and TRBJ2-5; 12 positions match TRBD2. In DNA form, the CDR3 reads TGTGCCAGCAGCTACCTAGCGGGAGGGTACCAAGAGACCCAGTACTTC. It encodes CASSYLAGGYQETQYF.